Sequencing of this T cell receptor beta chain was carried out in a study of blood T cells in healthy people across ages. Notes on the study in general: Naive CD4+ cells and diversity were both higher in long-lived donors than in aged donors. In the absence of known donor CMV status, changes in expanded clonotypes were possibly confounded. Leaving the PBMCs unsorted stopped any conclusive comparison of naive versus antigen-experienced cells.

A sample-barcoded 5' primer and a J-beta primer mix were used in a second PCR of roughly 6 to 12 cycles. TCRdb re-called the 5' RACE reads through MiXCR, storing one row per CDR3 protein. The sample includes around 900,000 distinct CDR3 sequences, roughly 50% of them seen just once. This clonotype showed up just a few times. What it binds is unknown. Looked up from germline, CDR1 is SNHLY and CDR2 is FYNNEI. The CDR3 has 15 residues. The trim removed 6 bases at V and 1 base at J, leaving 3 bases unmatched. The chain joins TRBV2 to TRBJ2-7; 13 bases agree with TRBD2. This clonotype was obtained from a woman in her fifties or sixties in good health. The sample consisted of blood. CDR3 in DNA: TGTGCCAGCAGGGGGGGACTAGCGGGATCCTACGAGCAGTACTTC. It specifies CASRGGLAGSYEQYF.